One and the same sample provided the 8 T cell receptor beta chains below, sequenced in a study of blood T cell repertoires in COVID-19. Using immunoSEQ multiplex PCR, the repertoire was profiled, and TCRdb retains in-frame clones only, with some absent. Of about 400,000 clones in the sample, 86% are singletons; the top ten hold roughly 1.4%. Specimen: peripheral blood. These receptors were obtained from a woman aged 30 to 39 with active or convalescent COVID-19.

The chain couples TRBV3-1 (or the pseudogene TRBV3-2) to TRBJ1-5; no clear D. CDR3 length equals 13 residues. Germline-derived CDR1 and CDR2 are LGHDT and YNNKEL (reference sequence). V was shortened by 6 bases and J by 6 bases, with 12 bases between the two germline ends. The CDR3 DNA reads as TGTGCCAGCAGTCTGGGGAGCCGTCAGCCCCAGCATTTT. Its translation: CASSLGSRQPQHF.

The gene calls are TRBV19 and TRBJ2-2; D not resolved. V was clipped by 10 bases and J by 6 bases, with 12 bases between them. The CDR3 loop spans 12 amino acids. The germline CDR1 and CDR2 sequences are LNHDA and SQIVND (reference sequence). CDR3 protein: CATTPHPGELFF. In nucleotides, the CDR3 is TGTGCCACCACACCTCACCCCGGGGAGCTGTTTTTT.

The V and J genes are TRBV18 and TRBJ1-1, with a tentative D call TRBD1 (5 bases). Trimming stripped 0 bases from V and 1 base from J, with 6 bases between. The length of the CDR3 is 14 residues. The germline V gene encodes CDR1 KGHSH and CDR2 LQKENI. CDR3 coding DNA: TGTGCCAGCTCACCACCCCAGGGGAACACTGAAGCTTTCTTT. Its translation is CASSPPQGNTEAFF.

This chain joins TRBV5-6 and TRBJ2-7; 7 bases fit TRBD1. V lost 4 bases to trimming and J lost 3 bases; unmatched junction nucleotides: 10. The CDR3 spans 15 residues. The germline V gene encodes CDR1 SGHDT and CDR2 YYEEEE. The CDR3 loop is CASSPPTGSDYEQYF. As DNA, the CDR3 is TGTGCCAGCAGCCCCCCGACAGGGTCAGACTACGAGCAGTACTTC.

As DNA, the CDR3 is TGTGCCGGCGGGACAGGGCATTATAGCAATCAGCCCCAGCATTTT. It codes for CAGGTGHYSNQPQHF. The rearrangement links TRBV19 to TRBJ1-5; 9 bases fit TRBD1. CDR1 and CDR2 (germline): LNHDA, SQIVND (reference sequence). This CDR3 region has 15 residues. V dropped 11 bases and J dropped 0; count of bases not matched to a gene: 8.

The chain has TRBV2 and TRBJ2-2; D gene uncertain. This CDR3 region has 11 residues. V was pared by 6 bases and J by 8 bases, with 7 bases between. CDR1 SNHLY and CDR2 FYNNEI come from the germline V gene. DNA for the CDR3: TGTGCCAGCAGGAGTGAGGGGGAGCTGTTTTTT. This encodes CASRSEGELFF.

This chain uses TRBV24-1 with TRBJ2-1, with no clear D. V lost 5 bases to trimming and J lost 6 bases, with 7 bases between them. Looked up from germline, CDR1 is KGHDR and CDR2 is SFDVKD. The CDR3 runs 12 residues. This chain's CDR3 is CATSGSGNEQFF. CDR3 bases: TGTGCCACCAGTGGCTCAGGCAATGAGCAGTTCTTC.

The chain uses TRBV19 and TRBJ1-2, with a tentative D call TRBD1 (6 bases). The CDR3 loop spans 15 amino acids. V gave up 7 bases and J gave up 1 base, with 16 bases separating them. Germline V lookup: CDR1 LNHDA, CDR2 SQIVND (reference sequence). The CDR3 is CASMYRESGNYGYTF. CDR3 nucleotide sequence: TGTGCCAGTATGTACAGGGAGTCTGGTAACTATGGCTACACCTTC.